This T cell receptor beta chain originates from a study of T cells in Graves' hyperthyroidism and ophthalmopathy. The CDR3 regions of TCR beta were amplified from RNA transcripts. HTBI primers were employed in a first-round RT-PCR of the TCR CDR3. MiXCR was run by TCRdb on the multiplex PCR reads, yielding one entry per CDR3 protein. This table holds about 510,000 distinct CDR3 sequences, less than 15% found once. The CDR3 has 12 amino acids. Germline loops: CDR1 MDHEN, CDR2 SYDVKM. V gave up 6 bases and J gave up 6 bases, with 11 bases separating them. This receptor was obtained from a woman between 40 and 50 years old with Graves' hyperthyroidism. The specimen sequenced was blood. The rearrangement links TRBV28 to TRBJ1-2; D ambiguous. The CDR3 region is CASSLISHGYTF. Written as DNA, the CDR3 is TGTGCCAGCAGCTTAATAAGTCATGGCTACACCTTC.